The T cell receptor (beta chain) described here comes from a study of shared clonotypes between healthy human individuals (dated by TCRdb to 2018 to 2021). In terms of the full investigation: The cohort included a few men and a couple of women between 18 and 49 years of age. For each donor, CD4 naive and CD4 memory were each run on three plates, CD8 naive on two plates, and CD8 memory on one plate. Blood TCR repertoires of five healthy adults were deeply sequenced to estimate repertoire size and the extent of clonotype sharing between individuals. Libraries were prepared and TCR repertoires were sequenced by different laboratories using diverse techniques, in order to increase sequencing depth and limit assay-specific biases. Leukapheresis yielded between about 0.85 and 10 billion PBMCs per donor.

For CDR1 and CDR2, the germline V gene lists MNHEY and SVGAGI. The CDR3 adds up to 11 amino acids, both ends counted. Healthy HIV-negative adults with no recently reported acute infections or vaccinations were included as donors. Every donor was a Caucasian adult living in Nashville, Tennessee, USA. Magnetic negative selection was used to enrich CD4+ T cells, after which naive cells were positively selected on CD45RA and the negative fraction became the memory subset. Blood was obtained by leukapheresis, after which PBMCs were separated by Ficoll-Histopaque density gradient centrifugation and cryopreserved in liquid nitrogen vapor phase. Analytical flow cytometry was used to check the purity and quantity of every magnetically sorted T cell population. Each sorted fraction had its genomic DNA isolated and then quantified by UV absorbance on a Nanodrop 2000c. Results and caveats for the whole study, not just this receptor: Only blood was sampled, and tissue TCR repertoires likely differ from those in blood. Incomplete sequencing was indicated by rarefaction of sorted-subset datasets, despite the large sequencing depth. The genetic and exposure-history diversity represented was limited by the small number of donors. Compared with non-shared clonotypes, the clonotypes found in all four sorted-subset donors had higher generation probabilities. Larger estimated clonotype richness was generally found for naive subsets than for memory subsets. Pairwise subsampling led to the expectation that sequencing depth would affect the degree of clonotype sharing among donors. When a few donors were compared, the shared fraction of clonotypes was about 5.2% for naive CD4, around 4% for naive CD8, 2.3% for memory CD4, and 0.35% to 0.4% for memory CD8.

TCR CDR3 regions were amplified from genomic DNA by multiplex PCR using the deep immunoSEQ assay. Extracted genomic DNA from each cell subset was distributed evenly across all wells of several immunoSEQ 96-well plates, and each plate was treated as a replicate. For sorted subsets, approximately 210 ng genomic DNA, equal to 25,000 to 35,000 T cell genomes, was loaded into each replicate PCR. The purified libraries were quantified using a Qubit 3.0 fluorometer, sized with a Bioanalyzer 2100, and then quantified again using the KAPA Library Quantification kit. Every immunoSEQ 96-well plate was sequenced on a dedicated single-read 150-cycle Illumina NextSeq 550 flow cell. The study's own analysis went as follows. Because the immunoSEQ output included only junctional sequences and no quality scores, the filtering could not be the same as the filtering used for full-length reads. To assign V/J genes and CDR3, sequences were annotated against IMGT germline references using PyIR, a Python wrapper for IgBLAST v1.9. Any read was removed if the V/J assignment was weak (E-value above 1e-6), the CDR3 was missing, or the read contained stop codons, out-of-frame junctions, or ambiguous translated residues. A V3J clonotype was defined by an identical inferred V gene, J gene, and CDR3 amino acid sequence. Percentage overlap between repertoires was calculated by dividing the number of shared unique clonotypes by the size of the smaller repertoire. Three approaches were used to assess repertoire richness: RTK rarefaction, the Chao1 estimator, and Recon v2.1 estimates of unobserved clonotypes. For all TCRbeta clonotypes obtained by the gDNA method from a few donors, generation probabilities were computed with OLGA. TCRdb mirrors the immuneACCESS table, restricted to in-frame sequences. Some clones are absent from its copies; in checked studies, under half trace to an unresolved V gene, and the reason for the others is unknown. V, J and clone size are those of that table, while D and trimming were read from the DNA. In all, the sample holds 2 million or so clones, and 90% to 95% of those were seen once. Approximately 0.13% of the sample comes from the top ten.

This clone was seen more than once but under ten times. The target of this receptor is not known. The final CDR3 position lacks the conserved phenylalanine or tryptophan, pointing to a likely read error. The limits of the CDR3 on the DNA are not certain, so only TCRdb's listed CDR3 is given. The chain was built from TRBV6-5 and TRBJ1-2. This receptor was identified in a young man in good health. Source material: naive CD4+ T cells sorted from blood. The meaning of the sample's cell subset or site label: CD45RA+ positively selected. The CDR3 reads CASTTGTGRLL.